The clone carrying this T cell receptor beta chain has just a few counts. The antigen is undetermined. Reverse transcription of all isolated RNA meant that expressed TCRB transcripts were sequenced. Produced via immunoSEQ multiplex PCR; TCRdb's table is partial and in-frame only. The data show about 160,000 clones, with about 8.1% seen just once and around 0.56% held by the top ten. These data belong to a study of beta chain features in type 1 diabetes. The study, taken as a whole, reports: In every one of the four CD4+ subsets, TCRB CDR3s were moderately but significantly shorter in Type 1 diabetes patients.

CDR3 length: 16 amino acids. J was trimmed by 2 bases and V by 4 bases; bases with no gene match: 9. CDR1 is SGHRS, CDR2 YFSETQ, per germline. The chain uses TRBV5-1 and TRBJ2-5, with 9 bases fitting TRBD2. The sequencing input was central memory CD4+ T cells from blood. This TCR derives from a woman under 30 with type 1 diabetes. CDR3 in amino acids: CASSPPLAGVQETQYF. The CDR3 nucleotides read TGCGCCAGCAGCCCCCCATTAGCGGGAGTACAAGAGACCCAGTACTTC.